This T cell receptor (beta chain) was identified during a study of control samples from healthy donors and cancer patients (dated by TCRdb to 2020 to 2022). The library relied on the immunoSEQ multiplex PCR assay. TCRdb re-hosts the immuneACCESS table, in-frame sequences only. Its copies lack some clones; in the studies checked, an unresolved V gene accounts for under half of them, and the cause for the rest is not known. For this sample the table gives roughly 160,000 clones, of which about 94% were detected only once. 12% to 15% of the sample rests with the top ten. The CDR3 sequence holds 12 residues, the cysteine and phenylalanine included. Only the CDR3 DNA is retained, 36 bases long and in frame from the first base. V loses 5 bases, J loses 5 bases, and the germline ends lie 10 bases apart. The germline V gene specifies KGHSH as CDR1 and LQKENI as CDR2. This clone was found once. Its antigen is currently not known. No much larger clonotype is one base removed from it; base qualities were not supplied.

The specimen was PBMCs. The source of this sequence is a man in his sixties with colorectal cancer. The rearranged segments are TRBV18 and TRBJ2-7; the D segment could be TRBD1, given 5 matching bases. The nucleotide sequence reads TGTGCCAGCTCATTTGAAGGGGACGAGCAGTACTTC. It codes for CASSFEGDEQYF.